Listed below are T cell receptor beta chains from one sample, sequenced in a study of cytomegalovirus exposure and HLA in healthy donors. Assay used: immunoSEQ multiplex PCR; TCRdb lists only in-frame clones, some missing. The table has roughly 31,000 clones, 62% seen once. The source material was PBMCs. Source of these receptors: a male donor in good health and CMV-seropositive. Each CDR3 is given without its conserved first and last residue. A D gene is named only where the DNA matches it firmly. For some rows the clone size is stated as once, few or many, or as a class when expanded; others skip it.

D	size	V	J	length	CDR3
NA	NA	TRBV5-1	TRBJ2-7	9	ASSLAGEQY
NA	NA	TRBV5-1	TRBJ2-7	12	ASSIMVGVGEQY
NA	NA	TRBV29-1	TRBJ1-1	12	SVEEDSSNTEAF
NA	NA	TRBV7-2	TRBJ1-5	10	ASSPGGQPQH
NA	once	TRBV7-2	TRBJ2-1	13	ASSLGQEPYNEQF
TRBD1	NA	TRBV30	TRBJ1-2	10	AWSVGGGGYT
NA	NA	TRBV28	TRBJ1-5	13	ASSSAGGSNQPQH
TRBD1	NA	TRBV6-1	TRBJ2-5	12	ASRTGATQETQY
NA	NA	TRBV5-8	TRBJ1-2	11	ASSRGSGYGYT
NA	NA	TRBV10-2	TRBJ1-5	14	ASRMGRSNSNQPQH
NA	few	TRBV11-1	TRBJ1-1	10	ASSQNRAEAF
NA	NA	TRBV28	TRBJ1-5	13	ASSLIQGTAQPQH
TRBD1	once	TRBV18	TRBJ1-1	12	ASYRTGGNTEAF
TRBD2	NA	TRBV7-6	TRBJ2-5	14	ASSETSGGIQETQY
TRBD2	NA	TRBV28	TRBJ2-1	14	ASSWLASGTNNEQF
NA	NA	TRBV27	TRBJ2-7	12	ASSPHRDSSEQY
TRBD1	few	TRBV5-1	TRBJ1-2	12	ASSLQGAEYGYT
NA	NA	TRBV6-1	TRBJ2-4	12	ASSEILAKNIQY
NA	NA	TRBV5-1	TRBJ2-1	12	ASSAADVYNEQF
TRBD2	NA	TRBV27	TRBJ2-1	14	ASSSGRLAGGNEQF
TRBD1	NA	TRBV7-8	TRBJ2-7	12	ASSRRQGPYEQY
NA	NA	TRBV5-4	TRBJ2-6	14	ASSLQGVSGANVLT
TRBD1	NA	TRBV5-1	TRBJ1-3	12	ASSRGQAGNTIY
NA	NA	TRBV28	TRBJ1-5	10	ASGGGRQPQH
NA	NA	TRBV6-5	TRBJ1-4	10	ASSVRGGKLF
TRBD1	few	TRBV5-8	TRBJ2-3	15	ASSLDRGEPGADTQY
NA	NA	TRBV29-1	TRBJ2-7	9	SVCDLYEQY
NA	NA	TRBV7-9	TRBJ2-1	13	ASSLAGSGGNEQF
NA	NA	TRBV6-6	TRBJ2-7	13	ASSYSRSLPYEQY
NA	NA	TRBV29-1	TRBJ1-1	12	SVEKGLERAEAF
TRBD1	NA	TRBV27	TRBJ2-2	13	ASSLEDRGSGELF
TRBD2	NA	TRBV7-9	TRBJ2-5	13	ASSDGDYNIETQY
TRBD1	few	TRBV6-1	TRBJ2-5	14	ASSEKQGALGYEQY
NA	NA	TRBV4-1	TRBJ1-6	15	ASSQDGGGFNNSPLH
NA	few	TRBV30	TRBJ1-2	11	AWSVDLNYGYT
TRBD1	few	TRBV4-1	TRBJ1-1	12	ASSRLTGGTEAF
TRBD2	many	TRBV11-2	TRBJ2-1	15	ASSLDRGGRGYNEQF
TRBD1	NA	TRBV29-1	TRBJ2-3	14	SVEDSGDRGPDTQY
NA	once	TRBV29-1	TRBJ1-1	10	SVGGVHTEAF
NA	NA	TRBV7-3	TRBJ2-2	11	ASSMFYGGELF
NA	NA	TRBV6-5	TRBJ2-7	12	AISPRSGRSEQY
TRBD1	once	TRBV6-5	TRBJ1-5	11	ASSRDRGQPQH
TRBD2	few	TRBV27	TRBJ2-1	13	ASRGLAGGYNEQF
TRBD1	once	TRBV4-2	TRBJ2-7	10	ASSPGGYEQY
NA	NA	TRBV5-6	TRBJ1-1	10	ASSHDLLEAF
TRBD1	NA	TRBV27	TRBJ1-1	13	ASSFGTERNTEAF
NA	once	TRBV29-1	TRBJ2-1	12	SVVDASRKNEQF
TRBD1	NA	TRBV5-1	TRBJ2-5	13	ASSLGTGGQETQY
NA	NA	TRBV5-1	TRBJ2-1	10	ASRVTSDEQF
NA	NA	TRBV7-8	TRBJ2-5	13	ASSLWGIQGETQY
TRBD1	once	TRBV10-3	TRBJ1-5	13	AISGRTGDGQPQH